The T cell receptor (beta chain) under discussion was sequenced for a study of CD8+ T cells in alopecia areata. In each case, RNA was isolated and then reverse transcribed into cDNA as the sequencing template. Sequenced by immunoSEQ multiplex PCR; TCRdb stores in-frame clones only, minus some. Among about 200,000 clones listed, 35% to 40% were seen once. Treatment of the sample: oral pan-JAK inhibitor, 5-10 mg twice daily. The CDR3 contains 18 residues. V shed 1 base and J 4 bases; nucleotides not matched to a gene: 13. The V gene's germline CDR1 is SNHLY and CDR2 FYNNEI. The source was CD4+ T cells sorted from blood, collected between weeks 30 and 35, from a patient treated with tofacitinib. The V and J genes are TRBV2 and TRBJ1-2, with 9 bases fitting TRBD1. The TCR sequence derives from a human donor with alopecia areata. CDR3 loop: CASSEGRGQGFRIYGYTF. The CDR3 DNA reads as TGTGCCAGCAGTGAAGGTCGGGGACAGGGCTTTCGAATCTATGGCTACACCTTC.